The clone carrying this TCR beta chain was picked up many times. The sample originates from a study of identical twins. Carrying unique molecular identifiers, the cDNA also gained a universal primer site through template switching. TCRdb reanalysed the 5' RACE reads using MiXCR and keeps one entry per CDR3 protein. This repertoire shows under 900,000 distinct CDR3 sequences, over 9% found once; its top ten account for around 1.6%. V lost 2 bases and J 6 bases, leaving 10 bases between the germline ends. This CDR3 comprises 13 residues. The V gene's germline CDR1 is MGHRA and CDR2 YSYEKL. The same data also went into a second study, on yellow fever vaccine responses in identical twins.

This sequence was found in a woman between 18 and 29 years old in good health. The rearrangement links TRBV4-1 to TRBJ2-5; unclear D gene. Sequences were obtained from PBMCs. In DNA, the CDR3 is TGCGCCAGCAGCCAAAACGATCTCCAGACCCAGTACTTC. Protein sequence: CASSQNDLQTQYF.